The 21 T cell receptor beta chains below all came from one sample that was sequenced in a study of T cell clonotyping in hematopoietic cell transplantation. Using immunoSEQ multiplex PCR, the repertoire was profiled, and TCRdb retains in-frame clones only, with some absent. The table records over 2,000 clones, about 80% of them present only once. This specimen was PBMCs, taken 100 days after allogeneic stem cell transplant. Every receptor here comes from a male patient aged 45 to 59 who had an allogeneic stem cell transplant from a related donor, so the T cells may come from the graft donor. Some clones in this sample may be carry-over from other donors' samples.

This clone has just one count. The gene calls are TRBV28 and TRBJ2-1; D is ambiguous. The CDR3 covers 12 residues. Germline values: CDR1 MDHEN, CDR2 SYDVKM. Trimming shortened V by 5 bases and J by 6 bases, and 8 bases separated the two germline ends. The CDR3 loop reads CASSKPGNEQFF. The CDR3 DNA is TGTGCCAGCAGTAAGCCGGGCAATGAGCAGTTCTTC.

The CDR3 DNA reads as TGTGCCAGCACCGGGGACAGGGGCTCGAGCACTGAAGCTTTCTTT. It is translated as CASTGDRGSSTEAFF. The rearrangement joins TRBV6-5 to TRBJ1-1, with 10 bases identical to TRBD1. The V gene's germline CDR1 is MNHEY and CDR2 SVGAGI. This CDR3 has 15 residues. J gave up 4 bases and V 7 bases, and 9 bases lay outside the gene matches.

As concerns this clone: One end of the junction is discordant with germline, which a read error may explain. The chain employs TRBV30 and TRBJ2-2, with TRBD1 matching 8 bases. Looked up from germline, CDR1 is GTSNPN and CDR2 is SVGIG (reference sequence). The CDR3 has 13 amino acids. The CDR3 region is CALLQGAGGELFF. In DNA form, the CDR3 reads TGTGCCTTGCTCCAGGGGGCGGGCGGGGAGCTATTTTTT.

The J gene is TRBJ2-1, the V gene TRBV2; 7 bases agree with TRBD2. Germline V lookup: CDR1 SNHLY, CDR2 FYNNEI. The J segment lost 8 bases and the V segment lost 5 bases, leaving 9 bases of the junction unmatched. The CDR3 covers 14 residues. CDR3 amino acids: CASSQREGWDEQFF. The CDR3, as DNA: TGTGCCAGCAGTCAGCGGGAAGGGTGGGATGAGCAGTTCTTC.

The chain carries TRBV7-2 and TRBJ1-1; D might be TRBD1 (5 bases). The germline V gene has CDR1 SGHTA and CDR2 FQGNSA. CDR3 size: 15 residues. V lost 5 bases, J lost 1 base, and 14 bases lay in between. CDR3: CASSPALGGNTEAFF. The CDR3 DNA follows: TGTGCCAGCAGCCCAGCGTTGGGGGGGAACACTGAAGCTTTCTTT.

The chain combines TRBV10-3 with TRBJ2-7, with 8 bases identical to TRBD1. CDR3 size: 15 residues. With V trimmed by 9 bases and J by 6 bases, 16 bases remained unmatched. Germline values: CDR1 ENHRY, CDR2 SYGVKD. The CDR3 protein is CAIGQGSPPPLEQYF. As DNA, the CDR3 is TGTGCCATAGGACAGGGTTCTCCCCCGCCTCTCGAGCAGTACTTC.

The chain links TRBV6-5 to TRBJ1-2; no clear D. The CDR3 has 13 residues. Trimming left V 7 bases short and J 2 bases short, with 11 bases between. Germline V CDR1 and CDR2: MNHEY, SVGAGI. The CDR3 region is CASIPGRNYGYTF. In DNA, the CDR3 is TGTGCCAGCATCCCTGGCAGGAACTATGGCTACACCTTC.

This chain joins TRBV27 and TRBJ2-7, with unresolved D. The V gene's germline CDR1 is MNHEY and CDR2 SMNVEV (reference sequence). Between the trimmed V and J ends, which lost 3 bases and 0 bases, there was a span of 9 bases. The CDR3 has 14 residues. The CDR3 protein is CASSLRQSSYEQYF. The CDR3 DNA reads TGTGCCAGCAGTTTGAGACAAAGCTCCTACGAGCAGTACTTC.

The genes are TRBV5-1 and TRBJ2-7, with D tentatively TRBD1 (6 bases). The CDR3 covers 15 residues. CDR1 is SGHRS, CDR2 YFSETQ, per germline. V was pared by 3 bases and J by 5 bases, with 18 bases between. The CDR3 region has the DNA TGCGCCAGCAGCTGGGGGACAAGGGGGATCGACGAGCAGTACTTC. This encodes CASSWGTRGIDEQYF.

This chain's CDR3 is CASSREGGGHYEQYF. The CDR3 nucleotides are TGTGCCAGCAGCCGGGAAGGGGGAGGACACTACGAGCAGTACTTC. V and J are TRBV6-5 and TRBJ2-7; either TRBD1 or TRBD2 may fit D (6 bases each). Trimming took 6 bases from V and 3 from J, leaving 18 bases between them. In germline, CDR1 is MNHEY, CDR2 SVGAGI. This CDR3 region has 15 residues.

The chain links TRBV5-4 to TRBJ2-7; 9 bases line up with TRBD2. V shed 10 bases, J shed 3 bases, and the junction held 11 bases outside the gene matches. Germline assignment: CDR1 SGHNT and CDR2 YYREEE (reference sequence). The CDR3 is 14 residues long. The CDR3 nucleotides read TGTGCCGCAACAAGCGGGACTAGCAGCTACGAGCAGTACTTC. Protein sequence: CAATSGTSSYEQYF.

This clone came up a few times. The V gene is TRBV11-2, the J gene TRBJ2-7; TRBD2 aligns across 11 bases. Germline-derived CDR1 and CDR2 are SGHAT and FQNNGV. After removal of 0 bases from V and 3 bases from J, the junction contained 4 bases not matched to a gene. This CDR3 comprises 16 residues. In DNA, the CDR3 is TGTGCCAGCAGCTTAGAACTAGCGGGGGCCTACTACGAGCAGTACTTC. Encoded protein: CASSLELAGAYYEQYF. Using reference TRBV11-2 and TRBJ2-7 for the parts outside the CDR3, the full variable domain is EAGVAQSPRYKIIEKRQSVAFWCNPISGHATLYWYQQILGQGPKLLIQFQNNGVVDDSQLPKDRFSAERLKGVDSTLKIQPAKLEDSAVYLCASSLELAGAYYEQYFGPGTRLTVT.

The chain has TRBV7-2 and TRBJ2-2, with no clear D. The CDR3 extends over 12 amino acids. The V gene's germline CDR1 is SGHTA and CDR2 FQGNSA. Trimming removed 6 bases at V and 6 bases at J, with 8 bases between. CDR3 amino acids: CASRPDAGELFF. CDR3 sequence (DNA): TGTGCCAGCAGACCGGACGCCGGGGAGCTGTTTTTT.

The rearrangement links TRBV10-3 to TRBJ2-7, with 7 bases that match TRBD1. Looked up from germline, CDR1 is ENHRY and CDR2 is SYGVKD. V gave up 11 bases and J gave up 2 bases; unmatched junction bases: 6. The CDR3 has 12 residues. For the CDR3, the DNA is TGTGCCGCCGCGACAGGGCCCTACGAGCAGTACTTC. Encoded protein: CAAATGPYEQYF.

The chain links TRBV29-1 to TRBJ2-3; no reliable D call. The CDR3 runs 12 residues. V was shortened by 4 bases and J by 6 bases, with 11 bases between the two germline ends. Germline CDR1 SQVTM, CDR2 ANQGSEA. CDR3 loop: CSVVGLGDTQYF. The CDR3 DNA reads as TGCAGCGTTGTTGGCCTGGGGGATACGCAGTATTTT.

The chain joins TRBV2 to TRBJ1-1; D is unresolved. The CDR3 has 13 amino acids. Germline-derived CDR1 and CDR2 are SNHLY and FYNNEI. V was pared by 5 bases and J by 4 bases, with 11 bases between. The CDR3 sequence: CASSQFTATEAFF. The CDR3 DNA follows: TGTGCCAGCAGTCAGTTTACAGCCACTGAAGCTTTCTTT.

This clone was observed a few times. The CDR3 loop is CASSVGQAIGGGEQFF. CDR3 DNA sequence: TGTGCCAGCAGCGTTGGACAGGCTATAGGAGGGGGTGAGCAGTTCTTC. This sequence joins TRBV9 and TRBJ2-1, with TRBD1 as a possible D gene (7 bases). In germline, CDR1 is SGDLS, CDR2 YYNGEE. V was shortened by 2 bases and J by 9 bases, with 21 bases between the two germline ends. The CDR3 has 16 residues.

The chain combines TRBV27 with TRBJ2-3; unclear D gene. Germline V lookup: CDR1 MNHEY, CDR2 SMNVEV (reference sequence). The CDR3 is 15 residues long. V dropped 3 bases and J dropped 0 bases, with 10 bases sitting between them. CDR3 loop: CASSFISTSTDTQYF. In DNA, the CDR3 is TGTGCCAGCAGTTTTATCAGTACTAGCACAGATACGCAGTATTTT.

This clone was observed a single time. The chain couples TRBV5-1 to TRBJ1-2; D not resolved. The CDR3 sequence is 13 residues long. Germline loops: CDR1 SGHRS, CDR2 YFSETQ. Trimming removed 4 bases at V and 4 bases at J, with 11 bases between. The CDR3 spells CASSPYSPYGYTF. The CDR3 DNA follows: TGCGCCAGCAGCCCCTACTCGCCCTATGGCTACACCTTC.

V gene TRBV6-5 combines with J gene TRBJ1-5; 8 positions match TRBD1. The CDR3 is made up of 14 amino acids. The J segment lost 7 bases and the V segment lost 4 bases, leaving 6 bases of the junction unmatched. Germline assignment: CDR1 MNHEY and CDR2 SVGAGI. In nucleotides, the CDR3 is TGTGCCAGCAGTTCCAGGGGGCTCCGACAGCCCCAGCATTTT. Protein: CASSSRGLRQPQHF.

Written as DNA, the CDR3 is TGTGCCAGCAGCTTGTATCGGATGAACACCGGGGAGCTGTTTTTT. Protein: CASSLYRMNTGELFF. The chain joins TRBV5-4 to TRBJ2-2; D gene ambiguous. CDR1 and CDR2 from the germline V gene are SGHNT and YYREEE (reference sequence). Trimming shortened V by 1 base and J by 1 base, and 8 bases separated the two germline ends. The CDR3 runs 15 residues.